Listed below are T cell receptor beta chains from one sample, sequenced in a study of CD4+ T cells in melanoma. Only in-frame clones appear in the TCRdb table, and some are missing; sequencing was by immunoSEQ multiplex PCR. The table records roughly 150,000 clones, 92% of them present only once. These receptors were taken from a human donor with melanoma. The CDR3 runs from the conserved cysteine through the conserved F or W. Fields, in order: D gene, clone size, J gene, V gene, CDR3 DNA, CDR3 protein. The D gene is left open where the match is weak. Some rows have no size entry. The others give once, few or many, or a class for an expanded clone.

. . TRBJ2-7 TRBV2 TGTGCCAGCAGTCGAGCGGGTAGCTCCTACGAGCAGTACTTC CASSRAGSSYEQYF
. once TRBJ1-5 TRBV19 TGTGCCAGTATGGCCGGATATAGCAATCAGCCCCAGCATTTT CASMAGYSNQPQHF
TRBD2 . TRBJ2-5 TRBV5-1 TGCGCCAGCAGCTACGGCGGGGGGGCTAAGGAGACCCAGTACTTC CASSYGGGAKETQYF
. . TRBJ1-5 TRBV15 TGTGCCACCAGCAGAGAAGGAAGAACATCTAATCAGCCCCAGCATTTT CATSREGRTSNQPQHF
. . TRBJ2-5 TRBV6-1 TGTGCCACTGAAGATCCGCAAGAGACCCAGTACTTC CATEDPQETQYF
TRBD1 . TRBJ1-2 TRBV28 TGTGCCAGCAGTTCCCACGGAGGGGGACAGCTCCACTATGGCTACACCTTC CASSSHGGGQLHYGYTF
. . TRBJ2-5 TRBV5-4 TGTGCCAGCAGTACCAATCGAGGGCTGGAGACCCAGTACTTC CASSTNRGLETQYF
. . TRBJ2-2 TRBV5-1 TGCGCCAGCAGCTTGAGACGGGCGGCGGGGAGCTACACCGGGGAGCTGTTTTTT CASSLRRAAGSYTGELFF
TRBD1 once TRBJ2-3 TRBV15 TGTGCCACCAGCAGAGGCGACAGGGGAATCAAAGATACGCAGTATTTT CATSRGDRGIKDTQYF
. . TRBJ2-7 TRBV2 TGTGCCAGGGGTGCGGAGGGATACGAGCAGTACTTC CARGAEGYEQYF
TRBD2 . TRBJ2-1 TRBV11-1 TGTGCCAGCAGCTTAGAACTTTCGCGGACTAGTGGAGAGCAGTTCTTC CASSLELSRTSGEQFF
. . TRBJ2-1 TRBV2 TGTGCCAGCAGTGAACTCAGCTACAATGAGCAGTTCTTC CASSELSYNEQFF
. . TRBJ2-3 TRBV5-6 TGTGCCAGCAGAAAGACAGACCACACAGATACGCAGTATTTT CASRKTDHTDTQYF
TRBD1 . TRBJ1-2 TRBV27 TGTGCCAGCAGTTGGGCAGGGGGCGCGGGAGGCTACACCTTC CASSWAGGAGGYTF
TRBD1 . TRBJ1-1 TRBV10-1 TGCGCCAGCAGTGATACCCGGGACAGGGAAGCTTTCTTT CASSDTRDREAFF